The 29 T cell receptor beta chains presented below share a single source sample, sequenced in a study of molecular identifiers for immune sequencing clone quantification. Each CDR3 protein is one row after TCRdb ran MiXCR on the PCR reads. The sample lists under 600,000 distinct CDR3 sequences; about 25% were seen once. The sequenced material came from naive CD8+ T cells from blood, with Jurkat cell RNA spiked in. Subset here: FACS-sorted CD8+CD4-CCR7+CD45RA+ naive T cells. The receptor source for this set is a human donor in good health. Some libraries in this study had Jurkat cell RNA spiked in.

The table lists this clonotype with a count of one. This may stem from a read error, because a much larger clone lies one nucleotide away. The chain links TRBV29-1 to TRBJ1-1; D gene ambiguous. The CDR3 contains 12 residues. The V gene lost 7 bases and the J gene lost 1 base, with 10 bases spanning the gap. Germline V gene lookup returns CDR1 SQVTM and CDR2 ANQGSEA. The CDR3 reads CSARRKNTEAFF. CDR3 in DNA: TGCAGCGCTAGGCGAAAGAACACTGAAGCTTTCTTT.

The chain combines TRBV6-2 or TRBV6-3 with TRBJ2-2; TRBD2 might be the D (5 bases). Germline lookup yields CDR1 MNHEY and CDR2 SVGEGT. V lost 0 bases and J lost 6, with 17 bases in between. The CDR3 consists of 17 residues. The CDR3 here is CASSYSGLAIMSGELFF. CDR3 bases: TGTGCCAGCAGTTACTCCGGCCTAGCAATAATGTCCGGGGAGCTGTTTTTT.

This clonotype appeared many times. V is TRBV7-9 and J is TRBJ2-7, with a weak D call TRBD1 (6 bases). CDR3 length: 16 residues. CDR1 and CDR2 (germline): SEHNR, FQNEAQ (reference sequence). The V gene lost 0 bases and the J gene lost 0 bases, with 12 bases spanning the gap. CDR3 nucleotide sequence: TGTGCCAGCAGCTTAGCGTCCAGGGGAAGCTCCTACGAGCAGTACTTC. Protein product: CASSLASRGSSYEQYF. The complete variable domain, with remaining parts taken from reference TRBV7-9 and TRBJ2-7, reads DTGVSQNPRHKITKRGQNVTFRCDPISEHNRLYWYRQTLGQGPEFLTYFQNEAQLEKSRLLSDRFSAERPKGSFSTLEIQRTEQGDSAMYLCASSLASRGSSYEQYFGPGTRLTVT.

This clonotype has just a few counts. V gene TRBV4-3 combines with J gene TRBJ2-1, with D tentatively TRBD2 (6 bases). Trimming shortened V by 4 bases and J by 7 bases, and 23 bases separated the two germline ends. This CDR3 has 17 residues. Germline V gene data show CDR1 as LGHNA and CDR2 as YSLEER. The chain's CDR3 is CASSPKGPGAYGNEQFF. CDR3 DNA sequence: TGCGCCAGCAGCCCTAAGGGACCGGGAGCATATGGGAATGAGCAGTTCTTC.

There are a few counts of this clonotype. The chain is built from TRBV20-1 and TRBJ2-5; no clear D gene. V was shortened by 1 base and J by 5 bases, with 11 bases between the two germline ends. The CDR3 is 13 amino acids. Germline CDR1 and CDR2: DFQATT and SNEGSKA (reference sequence). Here the CDR3 DNA reads TGCAGTGCTAGAGGCGGCTTTGGGGAGACCCAGTACTTC. Encoded protein: CSARGGFGETQYF.

The rearrangement links TRBV11-2 to TRBJ1-5; 8 nucleotides line up with TRBD1. The germline CDR1 and CDR2 sequences are SGHAT and FQNNGV. Trimming took 5 bases from V and 2 from J; bases not matched to a gene: 5. CDR3 length equals 15 residues. The CDR3 region has the DNA TGTGCCAGCAGCCGACAGGGGATAGGCAATCAGCCCCAGCATTTT. It yields the protein CASSRQGIGNQPQHF. Full variable domain (missing parts from reference TRBV11-2 and TRBJ1-5): EAGVAQSPRYKIIEKRQSVAFWCNPISGHATLYWYQQILGQGPKLLIQFQNNGVVDDSQLPKDRFSAERLKGVDSTLKIQPAKLEDSAVYLCASSRQGIGNQPQHFGDGTRLSIL.

A note on this clonotype: Germline and junction disagree at one end, which may indicate a read error. The chain employs TRBV6-5 and TRBJ1-4, with a tentative D call TRBD1 (5 bases). Germline-derived CDR1 and CDR2 are MNHEY and SVGAGI. This CDR3 is built from 16 residues. The CDR3 nucleotides are TGTGCCAGCGGTTACTCGAAAGGGGCTATGGTTGAAAAACTGTTTTTT. Protein: CASGYSKGAMVEKLFF.

This clonotype has only a few counts. The CDR3 DNA reads as TGTGCCAGCGGGGAGGGTACCGACAATGAGCAGTTCTTC. Translation gives CASGEGTDNEQFF. The chain employs TRBV6-5 and TRBJ2-1; 7 bases are a match to TRBD2. The CDR3 loop spans 13 amino acids. The trim removed 8 bases at V and 5 bases at J, leaving 6 bases unmatched. From germline, CDR1 is MNHEY and CDR2 SVGAGI.

The chain is built from TRBV14 and TRBJ2-7; unclear D gene. CDR1 and CDR2 from the germline V gene are SGHDN and FVKESK. The V and J ends lost 3 bases and 7 bases respectively, with 16 bases between them. The CDR3 runs to 14 residues. DNA for the CDR3: TGTGCCAGCAGCCAGCCGACGGGTCTGAGAGAGCAGTACTTC. Translated: CASSQPTGLREQYF.

Concerning this clonotype: This clone may be a read error of a much larger clone one base away. The V and J genes are TRBV7-6 and TRBJ2-2; D not resolved. The CDR3 length is 18 residues. Per the germline V gene, CDR1 is SGHVS and CDR2 is FNYEAQ. The CDR3 region has the DNA TGTGCCAGCAGCTTGATCGGTACCATCTCTGCGAACACCGAGGAGCTGTTTTTT. Its translation is CASSLIGTISANTEELFF. The complete variable domain, with remaining parts taken from reference TRBV7-6 and TRBJ2-2, reads GAGVSQSPRYKVTKRGQDVALRCDPISGHVSLYWYRQALGQGPEFLTYFNYEAQQDKSGLPNDRFSAERPEGSISTLTIQRTEQRDSAMYRCASSLIGTISANTEELFFGEGSRLTVL.

This clonotype was found a few times. The chain employs TRBV12-3 or TRBV12-4 and TRBJ2-3; D remains unclear. The length of the CDR3 is 16 residues. Between the trimmed V and J ends, which lost 1 base and 6 bases, there was a span of 17 bases. In DNA form, the CDR3 reads TGTGCCAGCAGTTTAGAAGGTTCCGCGCCTGTGGATACGCAGTATTTT. This gives the protein CASSLEGSAPVDTQYF.

This chain connects TRBV27 to TRBJ2-3, with 7 bases matching TRBD1. Germline-derived CDR1 and CDR2 are MNHEY and SMNVEV (reference sequence). The CDR3 covers 12 residues. V lost 8 bases to trimming and J lost 5 bases; unmatched junction nucleotides: 4. CDR3 nucleotide sequence: TGTGCCAGCGGCCGGACAGGAGATACGCAGTATTTT. Translating it yields CASGRTGDTQYF.

This rearrangement joins TRBV25-1 to TRBJ2-3; 8 positions agree with TRBD2. V trimming: 3 bases; J trimming: 1 base; junction bases outside the gene matches: 3. CDR3 length: 15 residues. The V gene's germline CDR1 is MGHDK and CDR2 SYGVNS. For the CDR3, the DNA is TGTGCCAGCAGTGATTTGCGGGGGGGCACAGATACGCAGTATTTT. Amino acid sequence: CASSDLRGGTDTQYF. The whole variable domain, remainder taken from reference TRBV25-1 and TRBJ2-3, is EADIYQTPRYLVIGTGKKITLECSQTMGHDKMYWYQQDPGMELHLIHYSYGVNSTEKGDLSSESTVSRIRTEHFPLTLESARPSHTSQYLCASSDLRGGTDTQYFGPGTRLTVL.

This clonotype has a handful of counts. V and J are TRBV5-1 and TRBJ2-1, with D unclear. Germline loops: CDR1 SGHRS, CDR2 YFSETQ. The ends were cut back, 2 bases at V and 10 bases at J, with 13 bases in the middle. The CDR3 length is 13 residues. This chain's CDR3 is CASSLNLIAEQFF. CDR3 sequence (DNA): TGCGCCAGCAGCTTAAACTTGATCGCCGAGCAGTTCTTC.

This clonotype was detected ten times or more. The V gene is TRBV7-2, the J gene TRBJ1-1; D perhaps matches TRBD1 (5 bases). The germline V and J ends were trimmed by 1 base and 4 bases, with 16 bases remaining between them. This CDR3 contains 16 residues. Germline values: CDR1 SGHTA, CDR2 FQGNSA. Here the CDR3 reads CASSLGWGLNGTEAFF. CDR3 coding DNA: TGTGCCAGCAGCTTAGGTTGGGGGTTGAATGGCACTGAAGCTTTCTTT. Complete variable domain (other parts from reference TRBV7-2 and TRBJ1-1): GAGVSQSPSNKVTEKGKDVELRCDPISGHTALYWYRQSLGQGLEFLIYFQGNSAPDKSGLPSDRFSAERTGGSVSTLTIQRTQQEDSAVYLCASSLGWGLNGTEAFFGQGTRLTVV.

Notes on this clonotype: One base away lies a much larger clone, so this may be a sequencing read error. V is TRBV4-3 and J is TRBJ1-5; D call uncertain. CDR1 LGHNA and CDR2 YSLEER come from the germline V gene. CDR3 length: 16 residues. V was shortened by 4 bases and J by 4 bases, with 17 bases between the two germline ends. The CDR3, as DNA: TGCGCCAGCAGCCCGGGTCCGAGGGTTTCTAATCAGCCCCAGCATTTT. Its protein is CASSPGPRVSNQPQHF.

This clonotype was recorded many times. The chain joins TRBV6-5 to TRBJ1-4; D is undetermined. Trimming pared 0 bases from V and 8 bases from J, leaving 13 bases between. This CDR3 is built from 15 residues. Germline-derived CDR1 and CDR2 are MNHEY and SVGAGI. DNA for the CDR3: TGTGCCAGCAGTTACTCGAACGGGGTTCTGGAAAAACTGTTTTTT. Protein sequence: CASSYSNGVLEKLFF.

CDR3 DNA sequence: TGTGCCAGCCGCCCCGGGACAGGGATACTCGTAGAAGGCTACACCTTC. Its protein is CASRPGTGILVEGYTF. The rearrangement joins TRBV14 to TRBJ1-2; TRBD1 agrees at 9 bases. The CDR3 length is 16 residues. CDR1 and CDR2 from the germline V gene are SGHDN and FVKESK. With V trimmed by 8 bases and J by 8 bases, 18 bases remained unmatched.

V is TRBV7-9 and J is TRBJ2-2, with D tentatively TRBD1 (5 bases). V shed 3 bases and J shed 6 bases, with 20 bases lying between them. This CDR3 has 17 amino acids. Germline V gene lookup returns CDR1 SEHNR and CDR2 FQNEAQ (reference sequence). This CDR3 is CASSFTTAGLRAGELFF. The CDR3 DNA reads as TGTGCCAGCAGCTTTACGACTGCAGGGTTAAGGGCCGGGGAGCTGTTTTTT.

This clonotype was counted a few times. The chain joins TRBV4-3 to TRBJ2-2; 10 bases line up with TRBD2. Germline-derived CDR1 and CDR2 are LGHNA and YSLEER. This CDR3 has 21 residues. Trimming at V came to 0 bases and at J to 0 bases, leaving 13 bases not matched to a gene. The CDR3, as DNA: TGCGCCAGCAGCCAAGAGATCATCGGGCCTAGCGGGGGCCCGAACACCGGGGAGCTGTTTTTT. Its protein is CASSQEIIGPSGGPNTGELFF.

In regard to this clonotype: A much larger clone lies a single base off, so this may be a read error. Because the CDR3 is missing its conserved closing phenylalanine or tryptophan, this is likely a read error. The genes are TRBV14 and TRBJ1-1; D gene uncertain. This CDR3 region has 11 residues. Germline V gives CDR1 SGHDN, CDR2 FVKESK. The V end was cut by 2 bases, the J end by 5 bases, with 3 bases between. The CDR3 sequence is CASSQLTEAFL. The CDR3, as DNA: TGTGCCAGCAGCCAATTGACTGAAGCTTTCCTT.

The rearrangement uses TRBV6-2 or TRBV6-3 and TRBJ2-1; D is unresolved. Trimming left V 6 bases short and J 10 bases short, with 13 bases between. The CDR3 is 12 amino acids. Per germline, CDR1 MNHEY and CDR2 SVGEGT. This chain's CDR3 is CASSRYLGEQFF. DNA for the CDR3: TGTGCCAGCAGCCGCTATTTAGGAGAGCAGTTCTTC.

A note on this clonotype: No conserved phenylalanine or tryptophan ends this CDR3, so it is likely a read error. V and J are TRBV6-4 and TRBJ2-7; 7 nucleotides match TRBD1. Trimming removed 6 bases from V and 3 bases from J; junction bases left unmatched: 8. Per germline, CDR1 MRHNA and CDR2 SNTAGT. The CDR3 loop spans 14 amino acids. In DNA, the CDR3 is TGTGCCAGCAGCTACCAAACAGGGGACTACGAGCAGTACTAC. As protein: CASSYQTGDYEQYY.

This clonotype was seen more than once but under ten times. The chain combines TRBV4-3 with TRBJ2-2; 13 nucleotides agree with TRBD2. With 5 bases clipped from V and 5 bases from J, the junction kept 5 bases outside the gene matches. Per the germline V gene, CDR1 is LGHNA and CDR2 is YSLEER. The CDR3 has 16 amino acids. CDR3 sequence: CASSLGLAGYTGELFF. The CDR3 DNA follows: TGCGCCAGCAGCTTGGGACTAGCGGGGTATACCGGGGAGCTGTTTTTT.

The chain uses TRBV6-1 and TRBJ2-1, with 7 bases aligning to TRBD1. The germline CDR1 and CDR2 sequences are MNHNS and SASEGT. V trimming: 4 bases; J trimming: 0 bases; junction bases outside the gene matches: 9. The CDR3 extends over 17 amino acids. Written as DNA, the CDR3 is TGTGCCAGCAGTGGCCCGACAGGGCCTAGCTCCTACAATGAGCAGTTCTTC. The encoded protein is CASSGPTGPSSYNEQFF.

This clonotype was seen only a few times. The rearrangement links TRBV11-2 to TRBJ2-1, with 12 bases that match TRBD2. CDR3 length: 15 amino acids. The ends lost 3 bases at V and 5 bases at J; junction bases unmatched: 2. Per germline, CDR1 SGHAT and CDR2 FQNNGV. DNA for the CDR3: TGTGCCAGCAGCTTCCTAGCGGGGGGGCACAATGAGCAGTTCTTC. Residues: CASSFLAGGHNEQFF.

The chain is built from TRBV7-9 and TRBJ2-5; D is undetermined. V lost 5 bases and J lost 1, with 8 bases in between. Germline V gene data show CDR1 as SEHNR and CDR2 as FQNEAQ (reference sequence). The CDR3 covers 13 residues. The CDR3: CASSGIGQETQYF. Here the CDR3 DNA reads TGTGCCAGCAGCGGCATTGGCCAAGAGACCCAGTACTTC.

On this clonotype itself: An end of the junction differs from the germline gene, which may be a read error. The chain links TRBV4-1 to TRBJ2-7, with 7 bases matching TRBD1. The CDR3 extends over 14 amino acids. CDR1 is MGHRA, CDR2 YSYEKL, per germline. CDR3 amino acids: CASSQGTGSYELYF. CDR3 coding DNA: TGCGCCAGCAGCCAAGGGACAGGATCGTACGAGCTGTACTTC.

This clonotype was seen ten or more times. V and J are TRBV27 and TRBJ2-3, with TRBD2 identical over 11 bases. CDR3 length: 16 residues. The germline gives CDR1 MNHEY, CDR2 SMNVEV (reference sequence). V was pared by 5 bases and J by 3 bases, with 7 bases of the junction left unmatched. The CDR3 region is CASSPLLAGETDTQYF. CDR3 DNA: TGTGCCAGCAGTCCACTACTAGCGGGAGAGACAGATACGCAGTATTTT.